This TCR beta chain was retrieved from a study of cytomegalovirus exposure and HLA in healthy donors (dated by TCRdb to 2016 to 2017). Describing the broader study: According to an earlier analysis of several hundred of the donors, about 179 million T cells yielded 117 million unique TCR beta sequences and 276 Gb of sequence data. A separate validation cohort of roughly 130 different subjects was used in addition to the roughly 670-subject first cohort. To predict cytomegalovirus infection status, the study brought together high-throughput TCR immunosequencing, statistical association of individual TCRs with disease status, and machine learning. Every discovery cohort repertoire had been produced on one sequencing platform. Among over 350 genotyped donors of the cohort, an average of approximately 240,000 unique TCR beta nucleotide sequences were sequenced per donor, roughly 18% of them non-productive. The aim of the study was to test whether cataloging public T cell receptors could identify signatures of past pathogen exposure. A later genetic analysis took genome-wide SNP genotypes for about 65% of the 666 donors and used that subset as a discovery cohort. Donor age, sex, ethnicity and CMV serostatus were compiled alongside the repertoire data. Typing coverage differed by locus: A, B, C, DRB1 and DQB1 were typed in roughly 620-630 donors, DQA1 in about 560, DPA1 in around 610, and DPB1 in 400 to 490. In the later analysis, no new phenotypic data were used to find candidate immune exposures; instead, reliance was placed on TCR beta sequences and their occurrence across donors. A later analysis re-analyzed previously published TCR beta repertoires from 666 donors and added high-resolution HLA genotyping to study TCR occurrence patterns. About 320 gigabases of sequencing data and approximately 85 million unique TCR sequences were included in an early release covering roughly 600 HLA-typed donors. In an earlier analysis of a few hundred of the donors, high-throughput TCR beta sequencing was used to judge whether each TCR beta V gene segment behaved as functional or pseudogenic. Among the roughly 400 genotyped donors, around 81% belonged to the genetic ancestry cluster associated with self-reported Caucasian donors. Class I and class II HLA loci were covered by the typing at four-digit resolution. Five DR-DQ haplotypes were treated as single units for association and clustering because of strong linkage in the cohort. The study used immunosequencing to profile the T cell repertoires of more than 650 subjects and linked those repertoires to cytomegalovirus serostatus. Summary of the overall study and its limitations: A further reported finding was that TCR beta sequences accurately predicted the HLA-A and HLA-B alleles for most subjects in the first cohort. An earlier analysis of approximately 590 of the donors showed that most TCR beta V segments appeared in productive rearrangements either about 87% or about 30% of the time, which broadly matched IMGT annotations. In a later analysis, most CMV-associated TCR beta chains were found to appear HLA-restricted, with HLA associations seemingly driven largely by CMV exposure. The study listed 164 TCR beta chains as associated with cytomegalovirus. A later analysis associated 16,951 TCR beta sequences with specific HLA alleles at a false discovery rate of 0.05. In a later analysis, TCR association rates were found to vary across HLA loci, with the most associated TCRs seen for DRB1 alleles and the fewest for HLA-C alleles. A later genetic analysis associated a missense DCLRE1C variant with V-gene and J-gene trimming of TCR beta chains, and an independent cohort replicated the association. In a later genetic analysis, fewer N-insertions in productive TCRs were reported among donors in an Asian-associated ancestry cluster than the roughly 700-donor mean. The authors suggested that the approach could potentially be generalized to other disease states and immunological phenotypes. Immune exposure information for the cohort was limited to CMV serostatus. The classifier was reported to diagnose cytomegalovirus status with high specificity and sensitivity in both the original and validation cohorts. Because some donors lacked HLA typing at each locus, the association tests relied only on the typed subset. Across donors, most TCR sequences were observed very rarely, whereas some public TCRs were present in many individuals. When HLA alleles, especially DR and DQ, strongly co-occurred, attributing TCR associations to individual alleles was difficult. A later analysis reported that several top co-occurrence clusters appeared linked to parvovirus B19, influenza, CMV and Epstein-Barr virus. A cluster of highly shared sequence variants was judged likely to represent a technical artifact of the sequencing pipeline. In a later analysis, HLA-associated TCR beta chains were found to be more clonally expanded and to have lower generation probabilities than equally common non-associated chains. Presence/absence analyses assumed roughly uniform sequencing depth across donors, an assumption that may not hold. Linkage disequilibrium might explain the correlated functional status among segregating V segments, but an unknown experimental factor could not be ruled out. Three of the identified cytomegalovirus-associated TCR beta chains were confirmed in vitro to be specific for cytomegalovirus antigens. Only TCR beta chains were sequenced in this cohort, and the absence of alpha or paired-chain data limited detectable features. Because counts were too low, roughly 18 rarely observed V segments, including chromosome 9 orphons, were left out of the earlier analysis of about 500 of the donors.

The cohort comprised 710 or so healthy bone marrow donors. Cohort members were all nominally healthy when sampled, although unrecorded immune exposures were likely present. The donor tested CMV seropositive, placing the donor among the 250 to 350 seropositive members of the cohort. A peripheral blood sample was provided by each donor, and peripheral blood mononuclear cells were used for TCR beta sequencing. The Qiagen DNeasy Blood Extraction Kit was used to extract genomic DNA from the blood cell samples. Library generation was performed with the immunoSEQ multiplex PCR assay. For the multiplex PCR, a mixture combining 60 forward primers for TCR Vbeta segments and 13 reverse primers for TCR Jbeta segments was used. The CDR3 region of rearranged TCR beta genes was amplified from genomic DNA with a multiplex PCR assay. On the Illumina HiSeq System, the amplified TCR beta libraries were sequenced as 87-base-pair reads. Turning to the authors' computational methods: Across the 500 to 700 repertoires, a later analysis counted 75 million to 90 million unique TCR beta chains, around 11 million of which were shared by at least two donors. Raw reads were error-corrected and collapsed into unique sequences by a nearest-neighbor algorithm in which closely related sequences were merged to remove PCR and sequencing errors. V, D and J gene segments were assigned by aligning CDR3 sequences to IMGT reference sequences. For a sequence to be retained, a match of at least six nucleotides to both a V gene segment and a J gene segment was required. Rearrangements were classified as productive when the CDR3 lacked stop codons and remained in frame with V and J, and all other rearrangements were classified as non-productive. CDR3 was defined according to IMGT convention as the region running from the second conserved V-encoded cysteine to the conserved J-encoded phenylalanine. The earlier analysis of about 610 of the donors excluded any sequence lacking an unambiguous match to a single V gene segment. An earlier analysis of 450 to 650 of the donors called V segments functional above 56.7% productive rearrangements and segregating when the between-donor standard deviation exceeded 5%. A statistical classification framework was built for diagnosing cytomegalovirus status from the catalog of TCR beta chain sequences. A later analysis assigned V and J genes by comparing TCR nucleotide sequences with IMGT/GENE-DB human TR gene sequences. The TCRdist pipeline was used in a later analysis to assign CDR3 sequences and most-parsimonious VDJ recombination scenarios. In a later analysis, each TCR beta chain was defined by its CDR3 amino acid sequence together with its V-gene family, and reads without a unique V-gene family were excluded. As a way to deal with suspected cross-contamination and a sequencing artifact, a later analysis dropped over 550 nucleotide sequences that were highly shared and had low generation probability. In a later analysis, a clonal expansion index for each public chain was calculated from normalized within-repertoire ranks of inferred template counts. In a later analysis, generation probabilities were computed using a VDJ recombination model fitted to out-of-frame rearrangements, and the results were checked against IGoR. In a later analysis, TCR-TCR, TCR-HLA and TCR-CMV co-occurrence was scored with hypergeometric tests, and a repertoire-size bias correction was applied to TCR pairs. False discovery rates were estimated in a later analysis by permuting HLA or CMV assignments 20 times. In a later analysis, co-occurring TCRs were grouped using DBSCAN, with TCRdist sequence similarity added in when clustering inside HLA-allele-positive subsets. Repertoires with fewer than 30,000 or more than 120,000 public chains, plus five repertoires with anomalous nucleotide sharing, were excluded from co-occurrence clustering. TCRdb mirrors the immuneACCESS table, restricted to in-frame sequences. Some clones are absent from its copies; in checked studies, under half trace to an unresolved V gene, and the reason for the others is unknown. The V and J calls and clone size were taken over from that table, and D and trimming were inferred from the DNA. Counted in this sample were roughly 180,000 clones; more than 60% of them appeared once. The ten top clones hold roughly 8% of the sample.

Points on this clone: Its antigen is currently not known. No base quality values were provided; no much bigger clone lies one nucleotide off.

Sequences were obtained from PBMCs. The sequence derives from a woman between 35 and 50 years old in good health and CMV-seropositive.

The DNA sequence is as follows: TGTGCCAGCAGCCCCTGGACAGGGAGAACAGATACGCAGTATTTT. This sequence encodes CASSPWTGRTDTQYF. The chain couples TRBV7-6 to TRBJ2-3; the junction holds 8 bases that match TRBD1. The germline V gene sets CDR1 to SGHVS and CDR2 to FNYEAQ. The CDR3 starts with the cysteine, ends with the phenylalanine, and has 15 residues. Only the CDR3 portion is preserved as DNA: 45 bases, with reading frame beginning at the first base. Trimming leaves V shorter by 5 bases and J shorter by 3 bases, with the junction holding 7 bases beyond the gene matches.